This T cell receptor beta chain was sequenced during a study of T cell repertoires in cytomegalovirus infection. Background on the study: Carrying CMV and the relevant HLA type showed in public TCR beta signatures.

Study-wide results and caveats: Predominance within the ex vivo response was attributable to HLA-C-restricted CMV-specific TCR beta clonotypes. The study identified carriers of CMV plus the relevant HLA from cumulative public TCR beta family frequency.

TCRdb independently ran MiXCR on the reads; one entry per CDR3 protein. The sample lists some 300,000 distinct CDR3 sequences, 9.6% occurring once. Trimming cost V 4 bases and J 5 bases; bases outside gene matches: 12. The germline V gene encodes CDR1 DFQATT and CDR2 SNEGSKA (reference sequence). The CDR3 is 17 amino acids. This clonotype showed up many times. Its antigen is undetermined. The V call is TRBV20-1, the J call TRBJ2-5; TRBD2 aligns across 14 bases. The source is a human donor in good health (CMV status not recorded). Some clones in this sample may be carry-over from other donors' samples. The sequenced sample consisted of PBMCs. CDR3 sequence (DNA): TGCAGTGCTATTAGGGGACTAGCGGGGGCCCTTGGGGAGACCCAGTACTTC. Translation: CSAIRGLAGALGETQYF.